This section outlines one TCR beta chain sequence together with its context. These data are taken from a study of blood T cell repertoires in COVID-19. Background on the study: COVID-19 samples collected from the United States, Italy and Spain covered acute and convalescent phases.

The authors' processing: Reference gene primer amplification in the assay estimated nucleated cell counts. Assay used: immunoSEQ multiplex PCR; TCRdb lists only in-frame clones, some missing. The DNA was the basis for D and trimming; V, J and clone size are from that table. The sample has over 90,000 clones, around 83% seen once. CDR3 length: 14 amino acids. Germline V lookup: CDR1 LNHDA, CDR2 SQIVND (reference sequence). V was shortened by 5 bases and J by 4 bases, with 14 bases between the two germline ends. The sequence came from a woman aged 55-69 years in a cohort sampled during active or convalescent COVID-19. Sequencing was carried out using peripheral blood. The chain links TRBV19 to TRBJ1-2; D gene ambiguous. In DNA, the CDR3 is TGTGCCAGTAGTCCCCCCCAAGGGAGCTATGGCTACACCTTC. Amino acid sequence: CASSPPQGSYGYTF.